One and the same sample provided the 32 T cell receptor beta chains below, sequenced in a study of blood T cell repertoires in COVID-19. Profiled with immunoSEQ multiplex PCR; TCRdb holds only in-frame clones, not every one. The data hold over 200,000 clones, with about nine tenths observed a single time. Material for sequencing was peripheral blood. These receptors were taken from a man aged 50 or older with COVID-19, enrolled during active disease.

The chain combines TRBV9 with TRBJ2-2, with 13 positions matching TRBD2. Germline V gives CDR1 SGDLS, CDR2 YYNGEE. The trim removed 6 bases at V and 7 bases at J, leaving 9 bases unmatched. The CDR3 spans 16 residues. DNA of the CDR3: TGTGCCAGCACCCGGACTAGCGGGAGTGCCCTCGGGGAGCTGTTTTTT. Protein product: CASTRTSGSALGELFF.

The chain uses TRBV12-3 or TRBV12-4 and TRBJ1-1; unclear D gene. Trimming removed 3 bases from V and 4 bases from J, with 9 bases in between. This CDR3 region has 13 residues. The CDR3: CASSFPGFTEAFF. CDR3 coding DNA: TGTGCCAGCAGTTTCCCGGGGTTCACTGAAGCTTTCTTT.

The chain couples TRBV4-3 to TRBJ1-1; D is unresolved. Germline V lookup: CDR1 LGHNA, CDR2 YSLEER. CDR3 length: 14 amino acids. V lost 1 base to trimming and J lost 0 bases, with 6 bases between them. CDR3: CASSQAFLNTEAFF. The CDR3 DNA reads TGCGCCAGCAGCCAAGCGTTTCTGAACACTGAAGCTTTCTTT.

The J gene is TRBJ2-1, the V gene TRBV19; D not resolved. In germline, CDR1 is LNHDA, CDR2 SQIVND (reference sequence). There are 15 residues in the CDR3. V lost 6 bases and J 0 bases, leaving 12 bases between the germline ends. CDR3 residues: CASSPVSSSYNEQFF. The CDR3 coding sequence is TGTGCCAGTAGCCCCGTGAGTAGCTCCTACAATGAGCAGTTCTTC.

The rearrangement joins TRBV3-1 (or the pseudogene TRBV3-2) to TRBJ2-7; no firm D call. This CDR3 is 12 amino acids long. The V end was cut by 4 bases, the J end by 6 bases, with 10 bases between. Germline V gives CDR1 LGHDT, CDR2 YNNKEL (reference sequence). Here the CDR3 reads CASSLVESEQYF. The CDR3 DNA reads as TGTGCCAGCAGCCTAGTGGAGAGCGAGCAGTACTTC.

V usage is TRBV27 and J usage is TRBJ1-4; 8 positions agree with TRBD1. From germline, CDR1 is MNHEY and CDR2 SMNVEV (reference sequence). The CDR3 covers 15 residues. V was pared by 6 bases and J by 0 bases, with 3 bases of the junction left unmatched. CDR3 protein: CASRGQGATNEKLFF. Written as DNA, the CDR3 is TGTGCCAGCAGAGGACAGGGTGCAACTAATGAAAAACTGTTTTTT.

This chain connects TRBV6-4 to TRBJ1-1; D is unclear. Germline-derived CDR1 and CDR2 are MRHNA and SNTAGT. V was shortened by 6 bases and J by 5 bases, with 7 bases between the two germline ends. This CDR3 has 11 residues. CDR3 nucleotide sequence: TGTGCCAGCAGCCTGAGAACTGAAGCTTTCTTT. Protein: CASSLRTEAFF.

The chain has TRBV6-5 and TRBJ2-7, with a weak D call TRBD2 (6 bases). Trimming left V 7 bases short and J 5 bases short, with 21 bases between. This CDR3 region has 15 residues. Germline CDR1 MNHEY, CDR2 SVGAGI. This CDR3 is CASITRRAIPHEQYF. CDR3 nucleotide sequence: TGTGCCAGCATTACTAGGAGGGCGATCCCCCACGAGCAGTACTTC.

The chain couples TRBV19 to TRBJ1-1, with D perhaps matching TRBD1 (6 bases). The V end lost 3 bases, the J end lost 0 bases, and 14 bases lay between the germline ends. The CDR3 has 16 amino acids. Per the germline V gene, CDR1 is LNHDA and CDR2 is SQIVND (reference sequence). CDR3 nucleotides: TGTGCCAGTAGTATTCGGACAGCGTCTCTGAACACTGAAGCTTTCTTT. This gives the protein CASSIRTASLNTEAFF.

V gene TRBV7-8 combines with J gene TRBJ1-5; no clear D gene. Trimming took off 0 bases at V and 2 bases at J, with 8 bases between the two ends. The germline V gene has CDR1 SGHVS and CDR2 FQNEAQ. CDR3 length equals 15 residues. CDR3 loop: CASSLAGVGNQPQHF. The CDR3 coding sequence is TGTGCCAGCAGCTTAGCGGGAGTGGGCAATCAGCCCCAGCATTTT.

This clone was seen repeatedly, ten times or more. The chain joins TRBV5-1 to TRBJ2-2; maybe TRBD2 (6 bases). The CDR3 totals 14 residues. Between the trimmed V and J ends, which lost 0 bases and 6 bases, there was a span of 9 bases. Germline values: CDR1 SGHRS, CDR2 YFSETQ. DNA of the CDR3: TGCGCCAGCAGCTTGGAGCGGGTCCCCGGGGAGCTGTTTTTT. This codes for CASSLERVPGELFF.

V usage is TRBV10-1 and J usage is TRBJ1-1, with TRBD1 matching 8 bases. From germline, CDR1 is WNHNN and CDR2 SYGVQD (reference sequence). There are 14 residues in the CDR3. J gave up 5 bases and V 3 bases, and 5 bases lay outside the gene matches. CDR3 sequence (DNA): TGCGCCAGCAGTGAAAACAGGGGGGAGACTGAAGCTTTCTTT. Translation: CASSENRGETEAFF.

The chain recombines TRBV28 with TRBJ2-5; weak D call: TRBD1 (6 bases). The CDR3 has 15 amino acids. Between the trimmed V and J ends, which lost 6 bases and 2 bases, there was a span of 16 bases. The V gene's germline CDR1 is MDHEN and CDR2 SYDVKM. The CDR3 DNA is TGTGCCAGCAGACACACCGGGACAAAGCAAGAGACCCAGTACTTC. Protein sequence: CASRHTGTKQETQYF.

This clone appeared once. V is TRBV3-1 (or the pseudogene TRBV3-2) and J is TRBJ2-3; TRBD2 might be the D (6 bases). V lost 4 bases and J lost 0, with 11 bases in between. The CDR3 sequence is 15 residues long. CDR1 and CDR2 from the germline V gene are LGHDT and YNNKEL (reference sequence). The DNA of the CDR3 is TGTGCCAGCAGCCCCCCGGGACTCAGCACAGATACGCAGTATTTT. Protein: CASSPPGLSTDTQYF.

V usage is TRBV6-5 and J usage is TRBJ2-5; 7 nucleotides line up with TRBD1. Germline V gives CDR1 MNHEY, CDR2 SVGAGI. J gave up 2 bases and V 7 bases, and 7 bases lay outside the gene matches. This CDR3 is built from 14 residues. The CDR3 coding sequence is TGTGCCAGCACTCCCGGGACAGCACAAGAGACCCAGTACTTC. Encoded protein: CASTPGTAQETQYF.

This chain joins TRBV28 and TRBJ1-1, with unresolved D. Germline loops: CDR1 MDHEN, CDR2 SYDVKM. Trimming stripped 5 bases from V and 0 bases from J, with 10 bases between. CDR3 length equals 14 residues. CDR3 amino acids: CASSIPGMNTEAFF. CDR3 bases: TGTGCCAGCAGTATCCCGGGGATGAACACTGAAGCTTTCTTT.

The chain carries TRBV10-3 and TRBJ1-2, with D tentatively TRBD1 (6 bases). V shed 3 bases and J shed 4 bases, with 18 bases lying between them. Looked up from germline, CDR1 is ENHRY and CDR2 is SYGVKD. The CDR3 contains 16 residues. The CDR3 region is CAISDSVGGGSYGYTF. The CDR3 DNA is TGTGCCATCAGTGACTCAGTCGGGGGGGGCTCCTATGGCTACACCTTC.

V and J are TRBV19 and TRBJ1-5; no firm D call. Germline V gene data show CDR1 as LNHDA and CDR2 as SQIVND (reference sequence). CDR3 size: 18 residues. Trimming shortened V by 6 bases and J by 1 base, and 22 bases separated the two germline ends. CDR3 region: CASSPDRTAWRSNQPQHF. The CDR3 DNA sequence: TGTGCCAGTAGCCCGGACCGGACTGCGTGGAGGAGCAATCAGCCCCAGCATTTT.

This chain links TRBV10-1 with TRBJ1-1; 9 positions match TRBD1. In germline, CDR1 is WNHNN, CDR2 SYGVQD (reference sequence). The ends lost 2 bases at V and 8 bases at J; junction bases unmatched: 3. The CDR3 runs to 13 residues. The CDR3 sequence is CASSEAGTGEAFF. In DNA form, the CDR3 reads TGCGCCAGCAGTGAGGCCGGGACAGGGGAAGCTTTCTTT.

This clone was seen a handful of times. The chain employs TRBV11-2 and TRBJ1-1; TRBD1 matches 11 bases. Trimming removed 5 bases from V and 5 bases from J; junction bases left unmatched: 10. Per the germline V gene, CDR1 is SGHAT and CDR2 is FQNNGV. The CDR3 covers 16 residues. CDR3 coding DNA: TGTGCCAGCAGCCCCCGGACAGGGGGCAAGGGAACTGAAGCTTTCTTT. Protein sequence: CASSPRTGGKGTEAFF.

The chain recombines TRBV5-5 with TRBJ1-5; 8 nucleotides line up with TRBD1. Germline V gene sequence: CDR1 SGHKS, CDR2 YYEKEE (reference sequence). The trim removed 3 bases at V and 5 bases at J, leaving 16 bases unmatched. The CDR3 has 18 amino acids. The CDR3 DNA reads as TGTGCCAGCAGCTCGCTAGGGTGGGGGACAGGAGGGGATCAGCCCCAGCATTTT. Amino acid sequence: CASSSLGWGTGGDQPQHF.

The chain is built from TRBV3-1 (or the pseudogene TRBV3-2) and TRBJ2-1, with D perhaps matching TRBD1 (6 bases). CDR1 and CDR2 (germline): LGHDT, YNNKEL (reference sequence). The CDR3 is made up of 16 amino acids. The V end lost 4 bases, the J end lost 4 bases, and 17 bases lay between the germline ends. Written as DNA, the CDR3 is TGTGCCAGCAGCCCCCAGTCAGGGGACCCTTACAATGAGCAGTTCTTC. Protein sequence: CASSPQSGDPYNEQFF.

The V gene is TRBV19, the J gene TRBJ1-5; tentative D call: TRBD1 (5 bases). Deletions cut 10 bases from V and 0 bases from J, with 13 bases between. This CDR3 comprises 14 residues. In germline, CDR1 is LNHDA, CDR2 SQIVND (reference sequence). The CDR3 region is CATCPQGSNQPQHF. DNA of the CDR3: TGTGCCACCTGCCCTCAGGGTAGCAATCAGCCCCAGCATTTT.

The chain recombines TRBV5-5 with TRBJ2-7; TRBD2 aligns across 8 bases. Germline CDR1 and CDR2: SGHKS and YYEKEE (reference sequence). The CDR3 runs to 15 residues. The ends lost 2 bases at V and 6 bases at J; junction bases unmatched: 10. The CDR3 spells CASSFDGTSGLEQYF. The CDR3 DNA reads as TGTGCCAGCAGCTTCGATGGGACTAGTGGGCTCGAGCAGTACTTC.

The V call is TRBV7-9, the J call TRBJ1-1; D is uncertain. V was pared by 5 bases and J by 4 bases, with 14 bases between. The CDR3 consists of 14 residues. Germline values: CDR1 SEHNR, CDR2 FQNEAQ (reference sequence). In DNA form, the CDR3 reads TGTGCCAGCAGCCTCGCCCGGGGTTCCACTGAAGCTTTCTTT. Its protein is CASSLARGSTEAFF.

This chain connects TRBV19 to TRBJ1-6; 7 nucleotides agree with TRBD1. CDR1 is LNHDA and CDR2 is SQIVND in the germline V gene (reference sequence). V dropped 4 bases and J dropped 9; count of bases not matched to a gene: 12. The CDR3 has 16 residues. The CDR3, as DNA: TGTGCCAGTAGTAGCCGGACAGGTTTGGTGGGTTCACCCCTCCACTTT. It yields the protein CASSSRTGLVGSPLHF.

The rearrangement joins TRBV7-2 to TRBJ2-7; 7 positions match TRBD1. This CDR3 comprises 13 residues. Germline V gene lookup returns CDR1 SGHTA and CDR2 FQGNSA. V shed 3 bases, J shed 3 bases, and the junction held 2 bases outside the gene matches. The CDR3 nucleotides are TGTGCCAGCAGCTTGGACAGGAGCTACGAGCAGTACTTC. Translation gives CASSLDRSYEQYF.

The chain joins TRBV18 to TRBJ1-6, with 9 bases that match TRBD1. The germline gives CDR1 KGHSH, CDR2 LQKENI. The CDR3 runs to 16 residues. V lost 6 bases, J lost 6 bases, and 9 bases stayed unmatched. Here the CDR3 reads CASSLGTGSSNSPLHF. In DNA form, the CDR3 reads TGTGCCAGCTCCCTCGGGACAGGGAGTTCTAATTCACCCCTCCACTTT.

The V gene is TRBV4-2, the J gene TRBJ2-1, with 8 bases that match TRBD1. This CDR3 has 14 amino acids. Losses at the gene ends were 4 bases for V and 5 bases for J; bases not matched to a gene: 4. Germline values: CDR1 LGHNA, CDR2 YNFKEQ. This CDR3 is CASSLMDRDNEQFF. CDR3 bases: TGTGCCAGCAGCCTGATGGACAGGGACAATGAGCAGTTCTTC.

CDR3 nucleotides: TGCGCCAGCAGCCAATCAAACAGATTTGACACTGAAGCTTTCTTT. It specifies CASSQSNRFDTEAFF. The V gene is TRBV4-1, the J gene TRBJ1-1; D uncertain. The CDR3 spans 15 residues. V shed 2 bases and J shed 3 bases, with 13 bases lying between them. Germline CDR1 and CDR2: MGHRA and YSYEKL.

This clone was recorded only once. The rearrangement links TRBV6-5 to TRBJ2-4, with D possibly TRBD2 on 6 matching bases. Per germline, CDR1 MNHEY and CDR2 SVGAGI. The length of the CDR3 is 15 residues. V dropped 0 bases and J dropped 3 bases, with 9 bases sitting between them. The CDR3 sequence: CASSYSEGVKNIQYF. The CDR3 nucleotides are TGTGCCAGCAGTTACTCGGAGGGAGTCAAAAACATTCAGTACTTC.

In regard to this clone: Other DNA sequences in this sample translate to the same CDR3. V usage is TRBV3-1 (or the pseudogene TRBV3-2) and J usage is TRBJ2-1; 13 bases are a match to TRBD2. From germline, CDR1 is LGHDT and CDR2 YNNKEL (reference sequence). V dropped 1 base and J dropped 6; count of bases not matched to a gene: 0. This CDR3 spans 15 amino acids. In DNA form, the CDR3 reads TGTGCCAGCAGCCAAGGGACTAGCGGGAGCAATGAGCAGTTCTTC. It specifies CASSQGTSGSNEQFF.